Listed below are T cell receptor beta chains from one sample, sequenced in a study of cytomegalovirus exposure and HLA in healthy donors. The method was immunoSEQ multiplex PCR; TCRdb's version includes in-frame clones alone and lacks a portion of them. In the table there are some 270,000 clones, 70% to 90% of which are singletons. Material for sequencing was PBMCs. The receptor set was obtained from a woman in her late teens or twenties in good health and CMV-seronegative. The CDR3 runs from the conserved cysteine through the conserved F or W. Fields, in order: clone size, J gene, V gene, D gene, CDR3 protein, CDR3 DNA. A D gene is named only where the DNA matches it firmly. Only some rows state a clone size, as once, few, many or a class for expanded clones.

size: -
J: TRBJ1-5
V: TRBV4-1
D: -
CDR3: CASSPFGGAGNQPQHF
DNA: TGCGCCAGCAGCCCGTTTGGGGGGGCAGGCAATCAGCCCCAGCATTTT

size: -
J: TRBJ2-5
V: TRBV29-1
D: -
CDR3: CSVRAGLETQYF
DNA: TGCAGCGTTAGGGCAGGGTTAGAGACCCAGTACTTC

size: -
J: TRBJ2-7
V: TRBV16
D: TRBD1
CDR3: CASSQSGQDYEQYF
DNA: TGTGCCAGCAGCCAATCGGGACAGGACTACGAGCAGTACTTC

size: once
J: TRBJ1-1
V: TRBV19
D: TRBD1
CDR3: CASRRGTENTEAFF
DNA: TGTGCCAGTAGGAGGGGGACAGAAAACACTGAAGCTTTCTTT

size: -
J: TRBJ2-3
V: TRBV28
D: TRBD2
CDR3: CASSLPSGGSDTQYF
DNA: TGTGCCAGCAGTTTACCTAGCGGGGGGTCAGATACGCAGTATTTT

size: -
J: TRBJ2-7
V: TRBV20-1
D: -
CDR3: CSVEGNYEQYF
DNA: TGCAGTGTTGAGGGTAACTACGAGCAGTACTTC

size: -
J: TRBJ1-1
V: TRBV30
D: TRBD1
CDR3: CAWSARPGQGLSEAFF
DNA: TGTGCCTGGAGTGCCCGACCGGGACAGGGGCTGAGTGAAGCTTTCTTT

size: -
J: TRBJ2-2
V: TRBV7-8
D: TRBD1
CDR3: CASSPRQGETGELFF
DNA: TGTGCCAGCAGCCCTCGACAGGGTGAGACCGGGGAGCTGTTTTTT

size: -
J: TRBJ1-1
V: TRBV6-5
D: -
CDR3: CASRDESGAFF
DNA: TGTGCCAGCAGGGACGAGAGCGGGGCTTTCTTT

size: -
J: TRBJ1-3
V: TRBV6-5
D: -
CDR3: CASSYSIQSGNTIYF
DNA: TGTGCCAGCAGTTACTCGATTCAGTCTGGAAACACCATATATTTT

size: -
J: TRBJ1-2
V: TRBV6-5
D: -
CDR3: CASSSTRGPEGYTF
DNA: TGTGCCAGCAGTTCCACCCGGGGTCCAGAAGGCTACACCTTC

size: -
J: TRBJ2-1
V: TRBV27
D: -
CDR3: CASSGAELYNEQFF
DNA: TGTGCCAGCAGTGGGGCAGAGCTTTACAATGAGCAGTTCTTC

size: -
J: TRBJ1-2
V: TRBV6-5
D: -
CDR3: CASSYSEGNYGYTF
DNA: TGTGCCAGCAGTTACTCCGAGGGTAACTATGGCTACACCTTC

size: -
J: TRBJ2-7
V: TRBV2
D: -
CDR3: CASRLDTYEQYF
DNA: TGTGCCAGCAGACTCGATACCTACGAGCAGTACTTC

size: once
J: TRBJ1-2
V: TRBV11-3
D: TRBD1
CDR3: CASSLTGGGYTF
DNA: TGTGCCAGCAGCTTGACAGGGGGTGGCTACACCTTC

size: -
J: TRBJ1-5
V: TRBV10-1
D: -
CDR3: CASSESRGSNQPQHF
DNA: TGCGCCAGCAGTGAGTCCCGGGGTAGCAATCAGCCCCAGCATTTT

size: -
J: TRBJ2-7
V: TRBV4-1
D: TRBD2
CDR3: CASSQGFGGSAYEQYF
DNA: TGCGCCAGCAGCCAAGGCTTCGGGGGGTCAGCTTACGAGCAGTACTTC

size: -
J: TRBJ2-3
V: TRBV2
D: TRBD2
CDR3: CASRKTSGSTDTQYF
DNA: TGTGCCAGCAGGAAAACTAGCGGGAGCACAGATACGCAGTATTTT

size: -
J: TRBJ2-3
V: TRBV7-7
D: -
CDR3: CASSPLSRTDTQYF
DNA: TGTGCCAGCAGCCCCCTCTCCCGCACAGATACGCAGTATTTT

size: -
J: TRBJ2-7
V: TRBV5-5
D: -
CDR3: CASSLGGGDFYEQYF
DNA: TGTGCCAGCAGCTTGGGAGGCGGGGACTTCTACGAGCAGTACTTC

size: -
J: TRBJ1-4
V: TRBV6-5
D: TRBD1
CDR3: CASSLQGATNEKLFF
DNA: TGTGCCAGCAGTTTACAGGGGGCAACTAATGAAAAACTGTTTTTT

size: -
J: TRBJ2-7
V: TRBV6-5
D: TRBD1
CDR3: CASRFGQAFSYEQYF
DNA: TGTGCCAGCAGATTCGGACAGGCCTTCTCCTACGAGCAGTACTTC

size: once
J: TRBJ2-7
V: TRBV5-6
D: TRBD2
CDR3: CASSQLAGHGYEQYF
DNA: TGTGCCAGCAGCCAACTAGCGGGCCACGGCTACGAGCAGTACTTC

size: -
J: TRBJ2-3
V: TRBV5-8
D: -
CDR3: CASRAGVASTDTQYF
DNA: TGTGCCAGCAGGGCAGGGGTCGCTAGCACAGATACGCAGTATTTT

size: once
J: TRBJ2-7
V: TRBV5-1
D: TRBD2
CDR3: CASSRLSGGANEQYF
DNA: TGCGCCAGCAGCCGGCTATCGGGGGGTGCGAACGAGCAGTACTTC

size: -
J: TRBJ1-5
V: TRBV27
D: -
CDR3: CASSLRLSGLRDQPQHF
DNA: TGTGCCAGCAGTTTAAGATTGTCAGGGTTACGCGATCAGCCCCAGCATTTT

size: -
J: TRBJ1-6
V: TRBV5-6
D: TRBD1
CDR3: CASSFGDRGNSPLHF
DNA: TGTGCCAGCAGCTTTGGGGACAGGGGCAATTCACCCCTCCACTTT

size: -
J: TRBJ2-1
V: TRBV27
D: TRBD2
CDR3: CASSFSDSGRGYYNEQFF
DNA: TGTGCCAGCAGTTTTTCCGATAGCGGGAGAGGGTACTACAATGAGCAGTTCTTC

size: -
J: TRBJ2-5
V: TRBV4-3
D: TRBD2
CDR3: CASSHSSGTSEYF
DNA: TGCGCCAGCAGCCATTCCTCCGGGACTAGCGAGTACTTC

size: -
J: TRBJ1-5
V: TRBV29-1
D: TRBD1
CDR3: CSVEDPYGTAQHF
DNA: TGCAGCGTTGAAGATCCTTACGGGACAGCCCAGCATTTT

size: -
J: TRBJ2-6
V: TRBV19
D: TRBD2
CDR3: CASSMERREVAANVLTF
DNA: TGTGCCAGTAGTATGGAACGTCGGGAGGTTGCGGCCAACGTCCTGACTTTC

size: -
J: TRBJ2-1
V: TRBV19
D: -
CDR3: CASSILVLNEQFF
DNA: TGTGCCAGTAGTATTTTGGTCCTAAACGAGCAGTTCTTC

size: -
J: TRBJ2-1
V: TRBV5-1
D: -
CDR3: CASSFAGNNEQFF
DNA: TGCGCCAGCAGCTTCGCAGGGAATAATGAGCAGTTCTTC

size: -
J: TRBJ1-5
V: TRBV7-2
D: -
CDR3: CASSLNSNSNQPQHF
DNA: TGTGCCAGCAGCTTAAACAGTAATAGCAATCAGCCCCAGCATTTT

size: -
J: TRBJ2-3
V: TRBV7-9
D: -
CDR3: CASSPGADTQYF
DNA: TGTGCCAGCAGCCCAGGGGCAGATACGCAGTATTTT

size: -
J: TRBJ1-2
V: TRBV5-1
D: -
CDR3: CASSLVTGVINYGYTF
DNA: TGCGCCAGCAGCTTGGTTACAGGAGTCATAAACTATGGCTACACCTTC

size: -
J: TRBJ1-5
V: TRBV19
D: TRBD1
CDR3: CASSVTGGADQPQHF
DNA: TGTGCCAGTAGCGTGACAGGGGGCGCGGATCAGCCCCAGCATTTT